This T cell receptor (beta chain) came from a study of blood T cell repertoires in COVID-19. Background on the study: The United States, Italy and Spain supplied acute and convalescent COVID-19 samples. In each case, the material was cDNA or gDNA derived from T cells, B-cell-depleted T cells, or PBMCs.

CDR3 size: 15 residues. The V and J ends lost 6 bases and 0 bases, in that order; junction bases with no gene match: 7. Germline V CDR1 and CDR2: SGHRS, YFSETQ. Authors' analysis steps: For nucleated cells, counts were estimated from reference gene primer amplification. The method was immunoSEQ multiplex PCR; TCRdb's version includes in-frame clones alone and lacks a portion of them. V and J calls and clone size are copied from that table; D and trimming were computed from the DNA. This sample yields about 200,000 clones, of which 88% are seen a single time; approximately 5.6% belongs to the top ten.

Sequenced input: peripheral blood. The clonotype was recovered from a man aged 40-50 years with active or convalescent COVID-19. The chain is built from TRBV5-1 and TRBJ2-7; 9 nucleotides align to TRBD2. The CDR3 region has the DNA TGCGCCAGCAAGAAGGAAGCGGGAGGCTCCTACGAGCAGTACTTC. It encodes CASKKEAGGSYEQYF.